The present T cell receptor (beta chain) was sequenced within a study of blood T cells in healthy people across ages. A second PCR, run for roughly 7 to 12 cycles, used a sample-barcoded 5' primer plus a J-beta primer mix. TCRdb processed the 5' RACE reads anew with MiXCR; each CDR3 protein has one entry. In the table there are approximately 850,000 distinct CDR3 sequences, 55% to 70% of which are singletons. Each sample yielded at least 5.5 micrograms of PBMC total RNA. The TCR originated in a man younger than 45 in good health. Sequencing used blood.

The CDR3 loop is CASSSYIWTDQYGYTF. DNA of the CDR3: TGTGCCAGCAGCTCGTATATCTGGACAGACCAATATGGCTACACCTTC. V gene TRBV7-2 combines with J gene TRBJ1-2; weak D call: TRBD1 (6 bases). V lost 4 bases to trimming and J lost 5 bases, with 20 bases between them. Germline CDR1 SGHTA, CDR2 FQGNSA. The CDR3 sequence is 16 residues long.